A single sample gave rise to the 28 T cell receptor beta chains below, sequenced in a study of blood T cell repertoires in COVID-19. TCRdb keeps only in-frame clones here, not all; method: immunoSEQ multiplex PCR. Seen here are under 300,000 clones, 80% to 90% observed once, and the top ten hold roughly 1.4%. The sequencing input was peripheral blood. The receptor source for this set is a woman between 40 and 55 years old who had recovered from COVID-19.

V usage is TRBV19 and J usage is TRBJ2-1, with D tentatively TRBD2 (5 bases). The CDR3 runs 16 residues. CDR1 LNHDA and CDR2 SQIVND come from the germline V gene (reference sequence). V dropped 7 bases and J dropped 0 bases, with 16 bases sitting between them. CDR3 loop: CASTPGSGSSYNEQFF. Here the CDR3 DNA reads TGTGCCAGTACCCCGGGGAGCGGAAGCTCCTACAATGAGCAGTTCTTC.

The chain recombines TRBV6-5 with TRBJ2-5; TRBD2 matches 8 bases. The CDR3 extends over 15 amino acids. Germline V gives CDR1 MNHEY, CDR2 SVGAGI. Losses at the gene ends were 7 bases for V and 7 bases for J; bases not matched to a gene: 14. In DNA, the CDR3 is TGTGCCAGCATAACGTCGGCTAGCGGGCTAGTGACCCAGTACTTC. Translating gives CASITSASGLVTQYF.

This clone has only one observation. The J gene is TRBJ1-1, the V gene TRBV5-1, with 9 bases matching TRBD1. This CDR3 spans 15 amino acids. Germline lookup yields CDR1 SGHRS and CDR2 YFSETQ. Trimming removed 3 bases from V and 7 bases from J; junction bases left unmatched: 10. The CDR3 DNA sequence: TGCGCCAGCAGCTCTCCGGGACAGGGATTTAGTGAAGCTTTCTTT. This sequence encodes CASSSPGQGFSEAFF.

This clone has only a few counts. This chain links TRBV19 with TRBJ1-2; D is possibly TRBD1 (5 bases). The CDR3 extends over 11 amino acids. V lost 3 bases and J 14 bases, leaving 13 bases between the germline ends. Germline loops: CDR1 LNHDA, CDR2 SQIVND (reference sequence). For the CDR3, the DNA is TGTGCCAGTAGTATTGGAAGGGGAAGGACCTTC. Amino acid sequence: CASSIGRGRTF.

CDR3 protein: CASSTGLAGGTDTQYF. The CDR3 DNA reads TGTGCCAGCAGCACCGGACTAGCGGGAGGCACAGATACGCAGTATTTT. The chain has TRBV7-2 and TRBJ2-3; 13 bases are shared with TRBD2. The CDR3 runs 16 residues. CDR1 and CDR2 (germline): SGHTA, FQGNSA. Trimming cost V 5 bases and J 1 base; bases outside gene matches: 3. Full variable domain (missing parts from reference TRBV7-2 and TRBJ2-3): GAGVSQSPSNKVTEKGKDVELRCDPISGHTALYWYRQSLGQGLEFLIYFQGNSAPDKSGLPSDRFSAERTGGSVSTLTIQRTQQEDSAVYLCASSTGLAGGTDTQYFGPGTRLTVL.

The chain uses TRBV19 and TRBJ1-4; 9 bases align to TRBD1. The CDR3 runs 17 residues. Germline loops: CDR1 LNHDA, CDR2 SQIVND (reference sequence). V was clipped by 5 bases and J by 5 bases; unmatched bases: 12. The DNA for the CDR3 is TGTGCCAGTAGTTCCCCAAACAGGGGGCTCCTAAATGAAAAACTGTTTTTT. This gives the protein CASSSPNRGLLNEKLFF.

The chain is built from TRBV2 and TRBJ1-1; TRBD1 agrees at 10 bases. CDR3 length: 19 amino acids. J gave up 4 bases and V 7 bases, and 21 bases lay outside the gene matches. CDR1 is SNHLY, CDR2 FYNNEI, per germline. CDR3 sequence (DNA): TGTGCCAGCATTTCCCCCCGGACAGGGGGTGAAGTTCTGGCCACTGAAGCTTTCTTT. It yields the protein CASISPRTGGEVLATEAFF.

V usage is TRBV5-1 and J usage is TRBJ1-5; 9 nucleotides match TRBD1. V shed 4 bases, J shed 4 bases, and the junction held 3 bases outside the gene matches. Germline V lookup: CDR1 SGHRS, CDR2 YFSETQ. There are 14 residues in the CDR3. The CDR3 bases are TGCGCCAGCAGCCCGACAGGGGGAAATCAGCCCCAGCATTTT. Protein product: CASSPTGGNQPQHF. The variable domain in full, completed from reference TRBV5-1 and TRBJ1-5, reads KAGVTQTPRYLIKTRGQQVTLSCSPISGHRSVSWYQQTPGQGLQFLFEYFSETQRNKGNFPGRFSGRQFSNSRSEMNVSTLELGDSALYLCASSPTGGNQPQHFGDGTRLSIL.

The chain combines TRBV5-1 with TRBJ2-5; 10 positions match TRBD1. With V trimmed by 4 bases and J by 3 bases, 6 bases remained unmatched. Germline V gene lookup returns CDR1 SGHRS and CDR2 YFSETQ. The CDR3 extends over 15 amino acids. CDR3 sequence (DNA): TGCGCCAGCAGCCCGGGACAGGGGACGAAAGAGACCCAGTACTTC. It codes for CASSPGQGTKETQYF.

CDR3 nucleotides: TGTGCCAGTAGTATACGAACAGGGGTCAACACCATATATTTT. It codes for CASSIRTGVNTIYF. The chain uses TRBV19 and TRBJ1-3; 7 nucleotides align to TRBD1. The J segment lost 7 bases and the V segment lost 2 bases, leaving 5 bases of the junction unmatched. The CDR3 consists of 14 residues. Germline assignment: CDR1 LNHDA and CDR2 SQIVND (reference sequence).

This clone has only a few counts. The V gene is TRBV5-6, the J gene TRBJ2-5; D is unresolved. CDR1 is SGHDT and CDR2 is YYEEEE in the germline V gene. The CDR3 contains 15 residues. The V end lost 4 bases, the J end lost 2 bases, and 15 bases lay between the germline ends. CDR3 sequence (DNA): TGTGCCAGCAGCGTCTCGGTAGAGTTACAAGAGACCCAGTACTTC. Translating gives CASSVSVELQETQYF.

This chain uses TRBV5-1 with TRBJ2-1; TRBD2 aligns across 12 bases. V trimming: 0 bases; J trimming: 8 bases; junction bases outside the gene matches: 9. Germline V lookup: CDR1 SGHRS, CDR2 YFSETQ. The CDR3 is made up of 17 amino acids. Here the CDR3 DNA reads TGCGCCAGCAGCTTGGCCGCAACTAGCGGGGGGTCTGATGAGCAGTTCTTC. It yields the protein CASSLAATSGGSDEQFF.

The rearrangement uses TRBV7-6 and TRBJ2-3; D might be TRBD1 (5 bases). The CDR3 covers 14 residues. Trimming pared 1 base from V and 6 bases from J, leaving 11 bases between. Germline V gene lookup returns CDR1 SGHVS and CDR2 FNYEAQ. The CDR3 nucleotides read TGTGCCAGCAGCTTAGACACAGGTGTGGATACGCAGTATTTT. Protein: CASSLDTGVDTQYF.

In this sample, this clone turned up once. The CDR3 protein is CASSLAGQGAGQPQHF. The CDR3, as DNA: TGTGCCAGCAGCTTAGCAGGGCAGGGGGCAGGTCAGCCCCAGCATTTT. The chain employs TRBV7-2 and TRBJ1-5, with 8 bases lining up with TRBD1. The CDR3 runs to 16 residues. The junction had 7 bases not matched to a gene; V was cut back by 0 bases and J by 6 bases. Per the germline V gene, CDR1 is SGHTA and CDR2 is FQGNSA.

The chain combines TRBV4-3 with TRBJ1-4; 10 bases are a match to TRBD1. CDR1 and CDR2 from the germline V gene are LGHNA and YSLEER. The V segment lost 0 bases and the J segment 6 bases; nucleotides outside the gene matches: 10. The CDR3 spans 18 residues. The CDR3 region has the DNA TGCGCCAGCAGCCAAGATCTAGTTCAGGGACAGGGGCATGAAAAACTGTTTTTT. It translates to CASSQDLVQGQGHEKLFF.

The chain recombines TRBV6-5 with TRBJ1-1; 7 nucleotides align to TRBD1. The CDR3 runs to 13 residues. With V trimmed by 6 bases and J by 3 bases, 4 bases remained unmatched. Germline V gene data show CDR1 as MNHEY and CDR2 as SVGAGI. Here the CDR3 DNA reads TGTGCCAGCAGCCGAACAGGGGACACTGAAGCTTTCTTT. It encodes CASSRTGDTEAFF.

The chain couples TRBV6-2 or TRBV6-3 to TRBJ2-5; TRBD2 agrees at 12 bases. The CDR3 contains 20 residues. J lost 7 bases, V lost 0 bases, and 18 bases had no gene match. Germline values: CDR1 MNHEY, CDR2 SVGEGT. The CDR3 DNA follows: TGTGCCAGCAGTTACTCTCCCCATCTACTTCTAGCGGGGGGGCCAGTGACCCAGTACTTC. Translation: CASSYSPHLLLAGGPVTQYF.

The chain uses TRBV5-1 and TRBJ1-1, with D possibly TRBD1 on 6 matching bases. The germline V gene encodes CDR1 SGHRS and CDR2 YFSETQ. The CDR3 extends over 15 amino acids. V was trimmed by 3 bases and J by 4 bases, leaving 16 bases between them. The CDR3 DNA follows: TGCGCCAGCAGCTATCGACAGGCTGGTGGCACTGAAGCTTTCTTT. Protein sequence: CASSYRQAGGTEAFF.

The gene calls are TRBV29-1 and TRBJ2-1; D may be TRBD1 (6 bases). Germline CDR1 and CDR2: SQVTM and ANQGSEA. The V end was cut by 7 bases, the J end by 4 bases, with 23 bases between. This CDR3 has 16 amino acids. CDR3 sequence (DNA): TGCAGCGCTATACCTCAGGACAGAACGTCTTACAATGAGCAGTTCTTC. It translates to CSAIPQDRTSYNEQFF.

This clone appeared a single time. In DNA, the CDR3 is TGTGCCAGCAGTTACGGGAGAGGTCCGGGGTTTTACGAGCAGTACTTC. This gives the protein CASSYGRGPGFYEQYF. V usage is TRBV6-2 or TRBV6-3 and J usage is TRBJ2-7; maybe TRBD2 (5 bases). The CDR3 length is 16 residues. With 2 bases removed from V and 4 bases from J, the gap between germline ends came to 18 bases. Germline CDR1 and CDR2: MNHEY and SVGEGT.

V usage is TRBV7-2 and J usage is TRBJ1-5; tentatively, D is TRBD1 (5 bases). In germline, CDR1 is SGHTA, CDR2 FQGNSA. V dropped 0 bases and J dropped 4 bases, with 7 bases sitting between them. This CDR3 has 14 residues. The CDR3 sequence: CASSLAAGNQPQHF. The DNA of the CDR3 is TGTGCCAGCAGCTTAGCTGCAGGGAATCAGCCCCAGCATTTT.

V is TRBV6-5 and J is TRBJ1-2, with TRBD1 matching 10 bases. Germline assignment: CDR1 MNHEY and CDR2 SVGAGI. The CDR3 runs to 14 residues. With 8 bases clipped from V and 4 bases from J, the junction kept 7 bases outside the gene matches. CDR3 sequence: CASLRTGGSYGYTF. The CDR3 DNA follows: TGTGCCAGCTTAAGGACAGGGGGTAGCTATGGCTACACCTTC.

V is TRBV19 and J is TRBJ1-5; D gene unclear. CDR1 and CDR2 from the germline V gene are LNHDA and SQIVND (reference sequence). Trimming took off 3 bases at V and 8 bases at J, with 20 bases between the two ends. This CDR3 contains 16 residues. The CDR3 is CASSIGRAQTGEPQHF. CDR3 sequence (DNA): TGTGCCAGTAGTATTGGCAGAGCCCAGACTGGTGAGCCCCAGCATTTT.

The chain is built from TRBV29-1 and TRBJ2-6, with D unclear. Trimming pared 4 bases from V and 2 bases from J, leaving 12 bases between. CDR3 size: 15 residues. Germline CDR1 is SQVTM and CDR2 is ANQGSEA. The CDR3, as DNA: TGCAGCGTTGGGGCAGGTTGGACTGGGGCCAACGTCCTGACTTTC. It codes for CSVGAGWTGANVLTF. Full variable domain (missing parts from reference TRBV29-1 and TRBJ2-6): SAVISQKPSRDICQRGTSLTIQCQVDSQVTMMFWYRQQPGQSLTLIATANQGSEATYESGFVIDKFPISRPNLTFSTLTVSNMSPEDSSIYLCSVGAGWTGANVLTFGAGSRLTVL.

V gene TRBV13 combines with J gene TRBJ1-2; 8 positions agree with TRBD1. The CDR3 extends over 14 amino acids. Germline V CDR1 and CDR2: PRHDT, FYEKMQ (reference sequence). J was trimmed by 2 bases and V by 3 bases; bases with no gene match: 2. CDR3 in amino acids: CASSFTGGNYGYTF. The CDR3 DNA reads TGTGCCAGCAGCTTTACAGGGGGAAACTATGGCTACACCTTC.

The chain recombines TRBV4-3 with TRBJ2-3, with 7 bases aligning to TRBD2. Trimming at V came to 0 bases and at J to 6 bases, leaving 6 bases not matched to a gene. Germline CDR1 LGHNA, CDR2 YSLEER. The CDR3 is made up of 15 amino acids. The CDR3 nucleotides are TGCGCCAGCAGCCAAGATTTGACTAGCATGGATACGCAGTATTTT. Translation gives CASSQDLTSMDTQYF.

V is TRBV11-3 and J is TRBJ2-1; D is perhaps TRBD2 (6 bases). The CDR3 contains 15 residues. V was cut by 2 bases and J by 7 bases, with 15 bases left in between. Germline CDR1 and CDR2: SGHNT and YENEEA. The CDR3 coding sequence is TGTGCCAGCAGCTTATACCCCGGAGGGACGAATGAGCAGTTCTTC. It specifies CASSLYPGGTNEQFF.

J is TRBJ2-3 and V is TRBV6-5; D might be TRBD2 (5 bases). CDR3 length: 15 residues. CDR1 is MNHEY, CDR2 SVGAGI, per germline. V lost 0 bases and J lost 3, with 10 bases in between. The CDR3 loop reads CASSYSAGRTDTQYF. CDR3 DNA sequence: TGTGCCAGCAGTTACTCGGCGGGTAGAACAGATACGCAGTATTTT.